A single sample is the source of the 28 T cell receptor beta chains below, sequenced in a study of shared clonotypes between healthy human individuals. Naive CD8 cells lacked CD45RO and underwent positive selection for CCR7, leaving out terminally differentiated effector memory CD45RA+ cells. Libraries were prepared by immunoSEQ multiplex PCR; TCRdb keeps only in-frame clonotypes and omits some of them. The data show some 2.1 million clones, just over 90% seen once. Sequences were obtained from naive CD8+ T cells from PBMCs. The receptors were sampled from a man aged 18-30 years in good health. Some clones in this sample may be carry-over from other donors' samples.

The CDR3, as DNA: TGTGCCAGCAGTGAATGGCTAGCGGGCACCTACGAGCAGTACTTC. Its translation is CASSEWLAGTYEQYF. This chain connects TRBV6-1 to TRBJ2-7, with 8 bases identical to TRBD2. The CDR3 length is 15 residues. The V gene's germline CDR1 is MNHNS and CDR2 SASEGT. The trim removed 2 bases at V and 2 bases at J, leaving 5 bases unmatched.

CDR3 loop: CALTGGTDTQYF. CDR3 coding DNA: TGTGCCCTGACAGGGGGCACAGATACGCAGTATTTT. V gene TRBV30 combines with J gene TRBJ2-3, with 8 positions matching TRBD1. V lost 8 bases to trimming and J lost 1 base; unmatched junction nucleotides: 2. The CDR3 length is 12 residues. Looked up from germline, CDR1 is GTSNPN and CDR2 is SVGIG (reference sequence).

This clone was seen a handful of times. V and J are TRBV11-2 and TRBJ1-1; no reliable D call. Germline V gene data show CDR1 as SGHAT and CDR2 as FQNNGV. Trimming took off 1 base at V and 7 bases at J, with 4 bases between the two ends. This CDR3 spans 11 amino acids. The CDR3: CASSLGDEAFF. For the CDR3, the DNA is TGTGCCAGCAGCTTAGGAGATGAAGCTTTCTTT. Full variable domain (outside the CDR3, taken from reference TRBV11-2 and TRBJ1-1): EAGVAQSPRYKIIEKRQSVAFWCNPISGHATLYWYQQILGQGPKLLIQFQNNGVVDDSQLPKDRFSAERLKGVDSTLKIQPAKLEDSAVYLCASSLGDEAFFGQGTRLTVV.

This clone was picked up one time. The J gene is TRBJ2-7, the V gene TRBV4-1, with 8 positions matching TRBD1. Per the germline V gene, CDR1 is MGHRA and CDR2 is YSYEKL. This CDR3 comprises 13 residues. V shed 2 bases, J shed 6 bases, and the junction held 3 bases outside the gene matches. The CDR3 protein is CASSQLTGGEQYF. The CDR3 coding sequence is TGCGCCAGCAGCCAACTAACAGGGGGCGAGCAGTACTTC.

This rearrangement joins TRBV5-6 to TRBJ2-7; TRBD1 might be the D (6 bases). V lost 4 bases and J 4 bases, leaving 21 bases between the germline ends. This CDR3 region has 16 residues. CDR1 is SGHDT and CDR2 is YYEEEE in the germline V gene. The CDR3 DNA reads TGTGCCAGCAGCGAAGGGGGTGCGGACAGAGGTTACGAGCAGTACTTC. This encodes CASSEGGADRGYEQYF.

The V call is TRBV28, the J call TRBJ2-4; 7 nucleotides align to TRBD1. Germline values: CDR1 MDHEN, CDR2 SYDVKM. The CDR3 covers 14 residues. The J segment lost 8 bases and the V segment lost 6 bases, leaving 10 bases of the junction unmatched. The CDR3 region has the DNA TGTGCCAGCAGCCCAACTACAGGGGTCGACATTCAGTACTTC. The encoded protein is CASSPTTGVDIQYF.

The chain employs TRBV6-5 and TRBJ2-1; 8 bases are shared with TRBD1. Germline loops: CDR1 MNHEY, CDR2 SVGAGI. The CDR3 covers 16 residues. J gave up 2 bases and V 0 bases, and 3 bases lay outside the gene matches. CDR3 DNA sequence: TGTGCCAGCAGTTACTCGACCAGGGGGCCCTACAATGAGCAGTTCTTC. It yields the protein CASSYSTRGPYNEQFF.

The J gene is TRBJ2-3, the V gene TRBV7-9; tentatively, D is TRBD2 (6 bases). CDR1 and CDR2 from the germline V gene are SEHNR and FQNEAQ (reference sequence). This CDR3 spans 17 amino acids. Trimming removed 5 bases at V and 0 bases at J, with 18 bases between. The chain's CDR3 is CASSLPPLAASTDTQYF. As DNA, the CDR3 is TGTGCCAGCAGCCTGCCCCCACTAGCCGCTAGCACAGATACGCAGTATTTT. Full variable domain (missing parts from reference TRBV7-9 and TRBJ2-3): DTGVSQNPRHKITKRGQNVTFRCDPISEHNRLYWYRQTLGQGPEFLTYFQNEAQLEKSRLLSDRFSAERPKGSFSTLEIQRTEQGDSAMYLCASSLPPLAASTDTQYFGPGTRLTVL.

This clone was seen just once. The chain couples TRBV15 to TRBJ2-5; D perhaps matches TRBD1 (5 bases). CDR3 length equals 14 residues. In germline, CDR1 is LNHNV, CDR2 YYDKDF (reference sequence). V lost 8 bases, J lost 2 bases, and 15 bases lay in between. Here the CDR3 reads CATGRTRGQETQYF. The CDR3 DNA follows: TGTGCCACCGGTCGGACAAGGGGACAAGAGACCCAGTACTTC.

J is TRBJ2-1 and V is TRBV28; no definite D call. This CDR3 region has 15 residues. The germline CDR1 and CDR2 sequences are MDHEN and SYDVKM. Deletions cut 6 bases from V and 5 bases from J, with 17 bases between. For the CDR3, the DNA is TGTGCCAGCAGAGCTCAGGCGGAACTTAACAATGAGCAGTTCTTC. It encodes CASRAQAELNNEQFF.

The chain has TRBV9 and TRBJ1-1; D is undetermined. The CDR3 contains 12 residues. The germline V gene encodes CDR1 SGDLS and CDR2 YYNGEE. With 5 bases removed from V and 6 bases from J, the gap between germline ends came to 11 bases. CDR3 nucleotide sequence: TGTGCCAGCAGTAGATCCGGGCCTGAAGCTTTCTTT. This gives the protein CASSRSGPEAFF.

CDR3 amino acids: CASNSVGSSYEQYF. The CDR3 region has the DNA TGTGCCAGCAATTCGGTCGGGAGCTCCTACGAGCAGTACTTC. This chain joins TRBV27 and TRBJ2-7; TRBD2 might be the D (6 bases). Germline V gene data show CDR1 as MNHEY and CDR2 as SMNVEV (reference sequence). V shed 7 bases and J shed 0 bases, with 13 bases lying between them. There are 14 residues in the CDR3.

The chain carries TRBV27 and TRBJ2-7; 11 nucleotides match TRBD2. The CDR3 loop spans 15 amino acids. V shed 8 bases and J 6 bases; nucleotides not matched to a gene: 12. Germline V gene data show CDR1 as MNHEY and CDR2 as SMNVEV (reference sequence). In nucleotides, the CDR3 is TGTGCCAGCGCGCTGACTAGCGGGAAGTCGGGCGAGCAGTACTTC. Its protein product is CASALTSGKSGEQYF.

The J gene is TRBJ1-5, the V gene TRBV19, with D uncertain. This CDR3 is 12 amino acids long. The germline CDR1 and CDR2 sequences are LNHDA and SQIVND (reference sequence). Trimming shortened V by 3 bases and J by 10 bases, and 10 bases separated the two germline ends. This CDR3 is CASSIVRRPQHF. The CDR3, as DNA: TGTGCCAGTAGTATTGTCCGCCGACCCCAGCATTTT.

This chain connects TRBV5-6 to TRBJ2-5; no clear D. The CDR3 is 12 residues long. Germline-derived CDR1 and CDR2 are SGHDT and YYEEEE. Trimming pared 4 bases from V and 4 bases from J, leaving 8 bases between. This CDR3 reads CASSIRGETQYF. The DNA for the CDR3 is TGTGCCAGCAGCATACGAGGAGAGACCCAGTACTTC.

J is TRBJ2-1 and V is TRBV2, with TRBD1 as a possible D gene (6 bases). The length of the CDR3 is 16 residues. V lost 4 bases and J lost 2, with 15 bases in between. CDR1 and CDR2 from the germline V gene are SNHLY and FYNNEI. The DNA for the CDR3 is TGTGCCAGCAGTGCCCCTACGGGACATACCTACAATGAGCAGTTCTTC. Amino acids: CASSAPTGHTYNEQFF. The entire variable domain, with the rest obtained from reference TRBV2 and TRBJ2-1, is as follows: EPEVTQTPSHQVTQMGQEVILRCVPISNHLYFYWYRQILGQKVEFLVSFYNNEISEKSEIFDDQFSVERPDGSNFTLKIRSTKLEDSAMYFCASSAPTGHTYNEQFFGPGTRLTVL.

With respect to this clone: Within the sample, other DNA sequences also encode this same CDR3. This chain joins TRBV5-1 and TRBJ2-2; D perhaps matches TRBD1 (6 bases). Germline-derived CDR1 and CDR2 are SGHRS and YFSETQ. Trimming removed 0 bases from V and 1 base from J, with 7 bases in between. The CDR3 totals 15 residues. The CDR3 spells CASSLAQGNTGELFF. The CDR3 nucleotides are TGCGCCAGCAGCTTGGCACAGGGGAACACCGGGGAGCTGTTTTTT.

The rearrangement joins TRBV27 to TRBJ2-7; D is possibly TRBD1 (6 bases). The CDR3 sequence is 15 residues long. CDR1 is MNHEY, CDR2 SMNVEV, per germline (reference sequence). Trimming cost V 4 bases and J 0 bases, with 13 bases left between them. In nucleotides, the CDR3 is TGTGCCAGCAGTTGGGGACAAGCGCGCTCCTACGAGCAGTACTTC. Translating gives CASSWGQARSYEQYF.

V usage is TRBV6-1 and J usage is TRBJ2-7; 9 bases agree with TRBD1. CDR1 is MNHNS and CDR2 is SASEGT in the germline V gene. The V and J ends lost 7 bases and 5 bases, in that order; junction bases with no gene match: 6. CDR3 length: 13 residues. The CDR3 DNA sequence: TGTGCCAGCACCGGGACAGGGCTCAACGAGCAGTACTTC. Its translation: CASTGTGLNEQYF.

Comment on this clone: One end of the junction fails to match germline, which may point to a read error. The chain has TRBV4-1 and TRBJ2-1, with 11 bases matching TRBD2. The germline V gene has CDR1 MGHRA and CDR2 YSYEKL. The CDR3 length is 14 residues. The CDR3 sequence: CASSHRLAGLASLF. Written as DNA, the CDR3 is TGCGCCAGCAGCCACCGACTAGCGGGGCTAGCATCCCTCTTC.

V gene TRBV7-9 combines with J gene TRBJ1-1, with TRBD1 matching 7 bases. Looked up from germline, CDR1 is SEHNR and CDR2 is FQNEAQ (reference sequence). The CDR3 consists of 16 residues. The J segment lost 11 bases and the V segment lost 5 bases, leaving 20 bases of the junction unmatched. The CDR3 DNA is TGTGCCAGCAGCCGAACCCGGGACAGCTACTCACGTGGGGCTTTCTTT. Protein product: CASSRTRDSYSRGAFF.

This rearrangement joins TRBV9 to TRBJ2-1; no clear D. Germline lookup yields CDR1 SGDLS and CDR2 YYNGEE. CDR3 length: 11 residues. Trimming cost V 3 bases and J 8 bases, with 6 bases left between them. The CDR3 reads CASSEADEQFF. CDR3 DNA: TGTGCCAGCAGCGAAGCAGATGAGCAGTTCTTC.

This clone was detected only once. The J gene is TRBJ2-6, the V gene TRBV9, with D possibly being TRBD1 (7 bases). The germline gives CDR1 SGDLS, CDR2 YYNGEE. There are 16 residues in the CDR3. Trimming took 4 bases from V and 3 from J, leaving 14 bases between them. The CDR3 sequence is CASSLDREDGANVLTF. CDR3 bases: TGTGCCAGCAGCCTCGACAGGGAGGATGGGGCCAACGTCCTGACTTTC.

The chain has TRBV28 and TRBJ2-3; D is possibly TRBD1 or TRBD2 (5 bases each). Germline lookup yields CDR1 MDHEN and CDR2 SYDVKM. The CDR3 extends over 16 amino acids. The germline V and J ends were trimmed by 1 base and 2 bases, with 13 bases remaining between them. The CDR3 sequence is CASSLSLGDPTDTQYF. CDR3 nucleotide sequence: TGTGCCAGCAGTTTATCTCTGGGGGATCCCACAGATACGCAGTATTTT.

The chain is built from TRBV6-5 and TRBJ2-7; TRBD1 might be the D (6 bases). This CDR3 region has 15 residues. The V end was cut by 2 bases, the J end by 1 base, with 12 bases between. The germline CDR1 and CDR2 sequences are MNHEY and SVGAGI. For the CDR3, the DNA is TGTGCCAGCAGTTACCGGGGACAAGGTTCCTACGAGCAGTACTTC. Amino acid sequence: CASSYRGQGSYEQYF.

The CDR3 DNA reads TGTGCCAGCAGTCCAACAGGGCGCTACAATGAGCAGTTCTTC. It specifies CASSPTGRYNEQFF. This sequence joins TRBV6-4 and TRBJ2-1, with D possibly matching TRBD1 (6 bases). CDR3 length equals 14 residues. Per the germline V gene, CDR1 is MRHNA and CDR2 is SNTAGT. The V gene lost 5 bases and the J gene lost 3 bases, with 11 bases spanning the gap.

V is TRBV28 and J is TRBJ2-4; 10 bases agree with TRBD2. There are 16 residues in the CDR3. Trimming cost V 2 bases and J 13 bases; bases outside gene matches: 14. Germline loops: CDR1 MDHEN, CDR2 SYDVKM. This CDR3 reads CASSLPRAGTSDLQYF. Here the CDR3 DNA reads TGTGCCAGCAGTTTACCGCGGGCCGGGACTAGCGATTTGCAGTACTTC.

The J gene is TRBJ2-7, the V gene TRBV7-6; D possibly matches TRBD1 or TRBD2 (5 bases each). The CDR3 consists of 12 residues. Trimming removed 5 bases at V and 2 bases at J, with 7 bases between. Germline V gives CDR1 SGHVS, CDR2 FNYEAQ. CDR3 protein: CASSRDPYEQYF. The CDR3 DNA sequence: TGTGCCAGCAGCCGGGACCCCTACGAGCAGTACTTC.